The present entry profiles one TCR beta chain with its context. The data stem from a study of shared clonotypes between healthy human individuals. Replicate PCRs from sorted subsets contained roughly 190 ng DNA, which is approximately 30,000 T cell genomes. Generated by immunoSEQ multiplex PCR, the TCRdb table keeps only in-frame clones and is missing some. The table has a few million clones, about 93% seen once. The naive CD8 subset, CD45RO-negative cells positively selected for CCR7, excluded terminally differentiated effector memory CD45RA+ cells. The CDR3 covers 15 residues. Germline V lookup: CDR1 SGHTA, CDR2 FQGTGA. Deletions cut 5 bases from V and 2 bases from J, with 14 bases between.

The source of this sequence is a man between 18 and 29 years old in good health. Some clones in this sample may be carry-over from other donors' samples. The rearrangement joins TRBV7-3 to TRBJ2-3; D uncertain. Material: naive CD8+ T cells from PBMCs. CDR3 loop: CASSPNTGPTDTQYF. The CDR3 coding sequence is TGTGCCAGCAGCCCGAATACGGGCCCCACAGATACGCAGTATTTT.